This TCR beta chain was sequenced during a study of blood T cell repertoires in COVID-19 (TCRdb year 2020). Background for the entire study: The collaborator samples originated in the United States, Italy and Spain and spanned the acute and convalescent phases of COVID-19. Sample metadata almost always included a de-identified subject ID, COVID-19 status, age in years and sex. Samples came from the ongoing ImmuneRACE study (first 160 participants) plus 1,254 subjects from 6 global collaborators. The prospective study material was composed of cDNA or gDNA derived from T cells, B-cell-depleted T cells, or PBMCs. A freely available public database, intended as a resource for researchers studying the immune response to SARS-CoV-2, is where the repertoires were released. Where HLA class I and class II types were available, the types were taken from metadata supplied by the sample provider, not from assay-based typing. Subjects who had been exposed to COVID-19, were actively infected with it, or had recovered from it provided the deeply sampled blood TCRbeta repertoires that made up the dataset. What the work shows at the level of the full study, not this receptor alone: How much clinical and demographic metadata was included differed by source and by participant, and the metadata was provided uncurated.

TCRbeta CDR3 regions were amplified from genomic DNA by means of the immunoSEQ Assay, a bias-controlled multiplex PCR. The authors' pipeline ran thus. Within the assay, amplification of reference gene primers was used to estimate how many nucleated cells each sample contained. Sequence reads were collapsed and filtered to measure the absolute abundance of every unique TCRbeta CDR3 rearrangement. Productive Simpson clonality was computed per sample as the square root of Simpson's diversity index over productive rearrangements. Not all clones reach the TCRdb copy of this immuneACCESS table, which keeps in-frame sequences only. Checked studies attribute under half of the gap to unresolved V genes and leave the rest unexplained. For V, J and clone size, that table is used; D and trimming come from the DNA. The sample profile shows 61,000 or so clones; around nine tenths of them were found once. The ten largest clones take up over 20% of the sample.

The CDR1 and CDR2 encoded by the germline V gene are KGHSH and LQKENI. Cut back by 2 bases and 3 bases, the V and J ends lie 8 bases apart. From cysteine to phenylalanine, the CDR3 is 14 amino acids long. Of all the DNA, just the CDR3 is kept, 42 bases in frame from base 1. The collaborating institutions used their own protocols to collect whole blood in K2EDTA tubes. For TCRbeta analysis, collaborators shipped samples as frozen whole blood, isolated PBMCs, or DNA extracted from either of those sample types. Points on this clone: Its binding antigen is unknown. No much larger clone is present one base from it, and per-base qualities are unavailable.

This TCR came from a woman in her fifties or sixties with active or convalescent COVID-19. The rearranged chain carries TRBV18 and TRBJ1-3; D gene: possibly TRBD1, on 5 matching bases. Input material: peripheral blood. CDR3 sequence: CASSPSQGGNTIYF. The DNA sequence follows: TGTGCCAGCTCACCATCCCAGGGTGGAAACACCATATATTTT.